This TCR beta chain stems from a study of blood T cell repertoires in COVID-19. About the research overall: Spain, Italy and the United States supplied samples that represented acute and convalescent COVID-19.

The ends were cut back, 0 bases at V and 4 bases at J, with 9 bases in the middle. Germline CDR1 reads MNHEY; CDR2 reads SMNVEV (reference sequence). The CDR3 has 14 amino acids. How the authors handled the data: Researchers report that nucleated cell counts were estimated from reference gene primer amplification. Here immunoSEQ multiplex PCR was the method, and the copy in TCRdb shows in-frame clones only, minus some. The D gene and trimming were derived from the DNA, and the V and J assignments and clone size from that table. The table includes around 220,000 clones, nearly 90% detected once. The TCR was taken from a man aged 25 to 45 who had been exposed to COVID-19. Specimen: PBMCs or T cells enriched from blood (not recorded which). J is TRBJ1-1 and V is TRBV27, with D unclear. The CDR3: CASSLSRGFTEAFF. The DNA of the CDR3 is TGTGCCAGCAGTTTATCTCGCGGGTTCACTGAAGCTTTCTTT.